The rows below give T cell receptor beta chains drawn from one sample of a study of hypomethylating agent response in myelodysplastic syndrome. Repertoires were generated with immunoSEQ multiplex PCR, while TCRdb's copy carries only in-frame clones and drops some. The sample has approximately 6,000 clones, 87% seen once. Here the sequenced sample was bone marrow, taken before or after starting hypomethylating agent treatment for myelodysplastic syndrome (not recorded which). All receptors come from a human donor with myelodysplastic syndrome. Both conserved end residues are part of each CDR3. D genes are given only for firm matches. Size values are once, few and many counts, or a class for expanded clones, and some rows have none.

v_gene	len	d_gene	abundance	j_gene	CDR3aa	CDR3nt
TRBV6-8	14	.	few	TRBJ1-2	CASPDQQGRYGYTF	TGTGCCAGCCCTGATCAGCAGGGTCGGTATGGCTACACCTTC
TRBV5-8	19	TRBD1	.	TRBJ1-6	CASSQRQGFSSSYNSPLHF	TGTGCCAGCAGCCAACGACAGGGATTCTCATCCTCCTATAATTCACCCCTCCACTTT
TRBV4-1	12	.	.	TRBJ1-3	CASSQGGNTIYF	TGCGCCAGCAGCCAAGGGGGAAACACCATATATTTT
TRBV4-2	18	TRBD2	once	TRBJ2-3	CASSQEWGASGGRDTQYF	TGTGCCAGCAGCCAAGAGTGGGGTGCTAGCGGGGGAAGAGATACGCAGTATTTT
TRBV21-1	18	.	.	TRBJ2-1	CASRETGRVLSSYNEQFF	TGTGCCAGCAGGGAAACAGGTCGGGTATTAAGCTCCTACAATGAGCAGTTCTTC
TRBV6-1	12	.	.	TRBJ2-7	CASSIERGEQYF	TGTGCCAGCAGTATCGAAAGGGGCGAGCAGTACTTC
TRBV19	15	TRBD2	.	TRBJ2-2	CASSRTSGATGELFF	TGTGCCAGTAGTCGGACTAGCGGGGCTACCGGGGAGCTGTTTTTT
TRBV19	13	.	.	TRBJ1-2	CASSAGLNYGYTF	TGTGCCAGTAGTGCAGGCCTCAACTATGGCTACACCTTC
TRBV29-1	13	.	.	TRBJ2-4	CSVERVAKNIQYF	TGCAGCGTTGAACGGGTGGCCAAAAACATTCAGTACTTC
TRBV6-6	13	.	.	TRBJ2-5	CASSPTEIQTQYF	TGTGCCAGCAGTCCTACAGAAATTCAGACCCAGTACTTC
TRBV5-1	11	.	.	TRBJ2-6	CASSLANVLTF	TGCGCCAGCAGCTTGGCCAACGTCCTGACTTTC
TRBV19	14	TRBD1	.	TRBJ1-2	CASSITGGRTGYTF	TGTGCCAGTAGTATCACAGGGGGCAGAACTGGCTACACCTTC
TRBV11-2	14	.	.	TRBJ2-7	CASSLVLGDGEQYF	TGTGCCAGCAGCTTAGTTCTGGGGGACGGCGAGCAGTACTTC
TRBV29-1	12	.	.	TRBJ1-1	CSVAPGNTEAFF	TGCAGCGTTGCGCCCGGGAACACTGAAGCTTTCTTT
TRBV7-3	15	TRBD2	.	TRBJ2-3	CASRLSGLAIDTQYF	TGTGCCAGCAGACTTAGTGGACTAGCGATAGATACGCAGTATTTT
TRBV28	13	TRBD1	.	TRBJ1-4	CASKGQGIEKLFF	TGTGCCAGCAAGGGACAGGGCATTGAAAAACTGTTTTTT
TRBV6-6	14	TRBD1	.	TRBJ2-3	CASATGQLTDTQYF	TGTGCCAGCGCGACAGGGCAACTCACAGATACGCAGTATTTT
TRBV11-3	17	.	.	TRBJ2-2	CASSLIYTGGRTGELFF	TGTGCCAGCAGCTTAATCTATACGGGGGGCCGCACCGGGGAGCTGTTTTTT
TRBV7-9	17	.	.	TRBJ1-3	CASSSRGPGASGNTIYF	TGTGCCAGCAGCTCTAGGGGTCCAGGGGCCTCTGGAAACACCATATATTTT
TRBV11-3	16	.	.	TRBJ2-1	CASSLSGVVSYNEQFF	TGTGCCAGCAGCTTGTCCGGGGTCGTCTCCTACAATGAGCAGTTCTTC
TRBV2	11	.	few	TRBJ1-1	CASGGNTEAFF	TGTGCTAGTGGCGGGAACACTGAAGCTTTCTTT
TRBV7-6	15	TRBD1	.	TRBJ2-1	CASSFEDRSYNEQFF	TGTGCCAGCAGCTTCGAGGACAGGTCATACAATGAGCAGTTCTTC
TRBV4-1	15	.	once	TRBJ1-1	CASSQTIGGGTEAFF	TGCGCCAGCAGCCAAACGATAGGGGGGGGCACTGAAGCTTTCTTT
TRBV6-6	15	TRBD2	.	TRBJ2-7	CASSYTGGFPYEQYF	TGTGCCAGCAGTTACACGGGGGGGTTTCCCTACGAGCAGTACTTC
TRBV11-2	16	TRBD1	.	TRBJ2-3	CASSLGTGGAIDTQYF	TGTGCCAGCAGCCTTGGGACAGGGGGCGCGATAGATACGCAGTATTTT
TRBV9	16	TRBD1	.	TRBJ2-2	CASSTHRGANTGELFF	TGTGCCAGCAGCACCCACAGGGGCGCGAACACCGGGGAGCTGTTTTTT